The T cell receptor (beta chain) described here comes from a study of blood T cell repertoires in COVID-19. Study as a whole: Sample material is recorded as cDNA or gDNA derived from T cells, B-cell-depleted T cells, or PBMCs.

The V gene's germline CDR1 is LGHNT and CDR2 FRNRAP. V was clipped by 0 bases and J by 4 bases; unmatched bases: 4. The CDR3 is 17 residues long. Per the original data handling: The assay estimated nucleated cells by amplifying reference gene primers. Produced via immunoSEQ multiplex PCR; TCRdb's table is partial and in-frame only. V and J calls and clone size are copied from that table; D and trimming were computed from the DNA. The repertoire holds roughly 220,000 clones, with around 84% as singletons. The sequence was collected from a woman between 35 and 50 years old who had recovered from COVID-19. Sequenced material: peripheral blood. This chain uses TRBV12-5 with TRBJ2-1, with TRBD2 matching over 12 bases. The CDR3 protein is CASGLVLGLAGYNEQFF. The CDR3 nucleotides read TGTGCTAGTGGTTTGGTACTTGGACTAGCGGGATACAATGAGCAGTTCTTC. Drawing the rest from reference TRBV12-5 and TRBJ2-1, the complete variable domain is DARVTQTPRHKVTEMGQEVTMRCQPILGHNTVFWYRQTMMQGLELLAYFRNRAPLDDSGMPKDRFSAEMPDATLATLKIQPSEPRDSAVYFCASGLVLGLAGYNEQFFGPGTRLTVL.